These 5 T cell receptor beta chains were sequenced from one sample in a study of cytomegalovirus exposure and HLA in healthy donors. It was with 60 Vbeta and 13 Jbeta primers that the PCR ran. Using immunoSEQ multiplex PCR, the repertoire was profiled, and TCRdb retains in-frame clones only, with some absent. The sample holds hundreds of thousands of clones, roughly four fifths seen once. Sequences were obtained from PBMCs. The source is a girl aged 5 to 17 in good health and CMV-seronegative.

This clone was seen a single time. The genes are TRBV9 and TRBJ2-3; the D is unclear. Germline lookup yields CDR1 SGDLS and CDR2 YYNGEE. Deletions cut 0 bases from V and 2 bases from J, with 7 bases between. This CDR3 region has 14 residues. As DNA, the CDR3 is TGTGCCAGCAGCGTAGGTATAAACACAGATACGCAGTATTTT. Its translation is CASSVGINTDTQYF.

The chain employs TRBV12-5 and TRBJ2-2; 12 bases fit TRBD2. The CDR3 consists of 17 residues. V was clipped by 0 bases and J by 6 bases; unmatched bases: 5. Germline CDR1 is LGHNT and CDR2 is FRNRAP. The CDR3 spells CASGLVPSGRAAGELFF. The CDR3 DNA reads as TGTGCTAGTGGTTTGGTCCCTAGCGGGAGGGCCGCCGGGGAGCTGTTTTTT. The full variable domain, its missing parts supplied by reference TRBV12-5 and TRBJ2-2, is DARVTQTPRHKVTEMGQEVTMRCQPILGHNTVFWYRQTMMQGLELLAYFRNRAPLDDSGMPKDRFSAEMPDATLATLKIQPSEPRDSAVYFCASGLVPSGRAAGELFFGEGSRLTVL.

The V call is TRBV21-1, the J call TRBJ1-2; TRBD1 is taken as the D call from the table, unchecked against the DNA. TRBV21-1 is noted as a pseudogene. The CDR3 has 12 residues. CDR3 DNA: TGTGCCAGCAGCCCCCGGGACAGTGGCTACACCTTC. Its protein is CASSPRDSGYTF.

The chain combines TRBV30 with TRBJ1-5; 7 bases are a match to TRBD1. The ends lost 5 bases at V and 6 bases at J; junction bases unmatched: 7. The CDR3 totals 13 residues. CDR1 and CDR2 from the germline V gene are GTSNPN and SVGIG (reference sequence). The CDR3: CAWGPTGLQPQHF. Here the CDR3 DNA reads TGTGCCTGGGGTCCGACAGGGCTTCAGCCCCAGCATTTT. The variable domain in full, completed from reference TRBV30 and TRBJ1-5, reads SQTIHQWPATLVQPVGSPLSLECTVEGTSNPNLYWYRQAAGRGLQLLFYSVGIGQISSEVPQNLSASRPQDRQFILSSKKLLLSDSGFYLCAWGPTGLQPQHFGDGTRLSIL.

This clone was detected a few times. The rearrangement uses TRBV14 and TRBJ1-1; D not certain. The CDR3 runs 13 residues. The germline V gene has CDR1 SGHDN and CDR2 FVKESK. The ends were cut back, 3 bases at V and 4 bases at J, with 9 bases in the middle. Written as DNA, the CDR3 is TGTGCCAGCAGCCAGGTACGGAGCACTGAAGCTTTCTTT. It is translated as CASSQVRSTEAFF.